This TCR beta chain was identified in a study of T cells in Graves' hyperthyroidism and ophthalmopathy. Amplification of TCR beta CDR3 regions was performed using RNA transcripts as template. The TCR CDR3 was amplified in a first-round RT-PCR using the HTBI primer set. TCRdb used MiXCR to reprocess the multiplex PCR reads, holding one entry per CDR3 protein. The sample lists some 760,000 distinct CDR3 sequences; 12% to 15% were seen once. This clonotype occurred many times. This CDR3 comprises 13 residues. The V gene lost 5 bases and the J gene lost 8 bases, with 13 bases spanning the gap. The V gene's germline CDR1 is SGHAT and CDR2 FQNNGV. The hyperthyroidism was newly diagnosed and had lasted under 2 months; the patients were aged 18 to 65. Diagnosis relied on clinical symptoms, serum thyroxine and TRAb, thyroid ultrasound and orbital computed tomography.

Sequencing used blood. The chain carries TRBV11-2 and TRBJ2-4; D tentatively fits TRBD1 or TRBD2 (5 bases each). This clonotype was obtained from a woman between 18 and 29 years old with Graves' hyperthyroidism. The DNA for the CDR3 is TGTGCCAGCAGCAACCGGGGCGGAGACATTCAGTACTTC. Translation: CASSNRGGDIQYF. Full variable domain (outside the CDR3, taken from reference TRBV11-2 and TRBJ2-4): EAGVAQSPRYKIIEKRQSVAFWCNPISGHATLYWYQQILGQGPKLLIQFQNNGVVDDSQLPKDRFSAERLKGVDSTLKIQPAKLEDSAVYLCASSNRGGDIQYFGAGTRLSVL.